These 30 T cell receptor beta chains were sequenced from one sample in a study of blood T cell repertoires in COVID-19. Sequencing was performed with immunoSEQ multiplex PCR; in TCRdb, only in-frame clones are kept and a portion is missing. The table shows fewer than 200,000 clones, with under 85% occurring only once. The sample comprised peripheral blood. All receptors derive from a man aged 55 to 70 who had recovered from COVID-19.

The rearrangement uses TRBV13 and TRBJ1-3; possibly TRBD1 for D (6 bases). The ends were cut back, 6 bases at V and 5 bases at J, with 20 bases in the middle. Germline V gives CDR1 PRHDT, CDR2 FYEKMQ (reference sequence). CDR3 length: 16 amino acids. This CDR3 reads CASRIGVSGERNTIYF. CDR3 nucleotide sequence: TGTGCCAGCAGGATTGGGGTATCAGGGGAAAGAAACACCATATATTTT.

The J gene is TRBJ1-4, the V gene TRBV19, with 8 bases that match TRBD1. The V gene end was trimmed by 6 bases and the J gene end by 0 bases; junction bases not matched to a gene: 9. Looked up from germline, CDR1 is LNHDA and CDR2 is SQIVND (reference sequence). The CDR3 covers 17 residues. CDR3 sequence: CASSIRTGTATNEKLFF. The CDR3 coding sequence is TGTGCCAGTAGCATTCGGACAGGGACTGCAACTAATGAAAAACTGTTTTTT.

Points on this clone: Additional DNA sequences in this sample encode the identical CDR3. The chain has TRBV7-3 and TRBJ2-3; 8 bases match TRBD2. From germline, CDR1 is SGHTA and CDR2 FQGTGA. V was clipped by 5 bases and J by 2 bases; unmatched bases: 6. The CDR3 is made up of 15 amino acids. The CDR3: CASSPRGDNTDTQYF. Written as DNA, the CDR3 is TGTGCCAGCAGCCCGCGGGGGGACAACACAGATACGCAGTATTTT.

The chain combines TRBV6-6 with TRBJ1-2; D may be TRBD1 (6 bases). The germline V and J ends were trimmed by 6 bases and 6 bases, with 20 bases remaining between them. The germline gives CDR1 MNHNY, CDR2 SVGAGI (reference sequence). CDR3 length equals 15 residues. Written as DNA, the CDR3 is TGTGCCAGCAGCACCGGGACACTCGTTCAAAATGGCTACACCTTC. Protein product: CASSTGTLVQNGYTF.

The gene calls are TRBV6-5 and TRBJ1-1; D gene uncertain. CDR3 length: 13 residues. Trimming took off 4 bases at V and 0 bases at J, with 6 bases between the two ends. Per the germline V gene, CDR1 is MNHEY and CDR2 is SVGAGI. The CDR3 spells CASSFTMNTEAFF. As DNA, the CDR3 is TGTGCCAGCAGTTTTACAATGAACACTGAAGCTTTCTTT.

The V and J genes are TRBV9 and TRBJ2-1, with D tentatively TRBD1 (5 bases). The germline V gene has CDR1 SGDLS and CDR2 YYNGEE. This CDR3 spans 11 amino acids. The germline V and J ends were trimmed by 4 bases and 10 bases, with 9 bases remaining between them. The CDR3 loop reads CASSTGQEQFF. DNA of the CDR3: TGTGCCAGCAGCACTGGACAAGAGCAGTTCTTC.

The chain employs TRBV19 and TRBJ1-1; 7 bases align to TRBD1. The germline gives CDR1 LNHDA, CDR2 SQIVND (reference sequence). The CDR3 loop spans 13 amino acids. V lost 6 bases, J lost 5 bases, and 6 bases stayed unmatched. CDR3 amino acids: CASRRDRDTEAFF. CDR3 nucleotide sequence: TGTGCCAGTAGAAGAGACAGGGATACTGAAGCTTTCTTT.

The rearrangement uses TRBV10-1 and TRBJ1-5, with 7 bases fitting TRBD1. The CDR3 has 17 residues. Unmatched junction bases numbered 10, after V lost 5 bases and J lost 0 bases. CDR1 is WNHNN, CDR2 SYGVQD, per germline (reference sequence). The CDR3 protein is CASSSQGPPYSNQPQHF. Written as DNA, the CDR3 is TGCGCCAGCAGTTCACAGGGGCCTCCGTATAGCAATCAGCCCCAGCATTTT.

The gene calls are TRBV4-3 and TRBJ2-6; 8 bases align to TRBD1. Unmatched junction bases numbered 11, after V lost 3 bases and J lost 4 bases. Germline V gives CDR1 LGHNA, CDR2 YSLEER. This CDR3 spans 18 amino acids. The CDR3 loop reads CASSHLNQGAYGANVLTF. The DNA for the CDR3 is TGCGCCAGCAGCCACCTAAATCAGGGGGCGTACGGGGCCAACGTCCTGACTTTC.

The chain has TRBV18 and TRBJ2-2; 8 bases map to TRBD2. The ends lost 6 bases at V and 0 bases at J; junction bases unmatched: 9. This CDR3 is 17 amino acids long. The germline gives CDR1 KGHSH, CDR2 LQKENI. The CDR3 loop is CASSPGGAAANTGELFF. For the CDR3, the DNA is TGTGCCAGCTCGCCGGGGGGGGCGGCAGCGAACACCGGGGAGCTGTTTTTT.

The chain links TRBV2 to TRBJ2-7, with 8 bases aligning to TRBD1. The CDR3 is 15 amino acids. CDR1 and CDR2 (germline): SNHLY, FYNNEI. The V segment lost 3 bases and the J segment 3 bases; nucleotides outside the gene matches: 7. The CDR3 DNA follows: TGTGCCAGCAGTGAGTGGACAGGGTCTGACTACGAGCAGTACTTC. It specifies CASSEWTGSDYEQYF.

The CDR3 nucleotides read TGTGCCAGTACTCTTTCGACAGGGGAAAGAGGGACTGAAGCTTTCTTT. Protein product: CASTLSTGERGTEAFF. The chain has TRBV19 and TRBJ1-1; 8 nucleotides agree with TRBD1. Germline V gene lookup returns CDR1 LNHDA and CDR2 SQIVND (reference sequence). The CDR3 covers 16 residues. V was clipped by 7 bases and J by 5 bases; unmatched bases: 15.

J is TRBJ2-5 and V is TRBV5-4; 9 bases align to TRBD1. J was trimmed by 5 bases and V by 3 bases; bases with no gene match: 8. CDR3 size: 15 residues. Germline loops: CDR1 SGHNT, CDR2 YYREEE (reference sequence). CDR3 sequence (DNA): TGTGCCAGCAGCTCCGGGGGACAGGGAAGGGAGACCCAGTACTTC. Translating it yields CASSSGGQGRETQYF.

This chain connects TRBV6-5 to TRBJ2-7; 11 bases map to TRBD2. Germline CDR1 reads MNHEY; CDR2 reads SVGAGI. V trimming: 8 bases; J trimming: 3 bases; junction bases outside the gene matches: 9. This CDR3 spans 15 amino acids. The chain's CDR3 is CASGTVAGGRYEQYF. CDR3 DNA sequence: TGTGCCAGCGGAACAGTAGCGGGGGGGCGCTACGAGCAGTACTTC.

The chain is built from TRBV11-2 and TRBJ2-1; 15 bases align to TRBD2. The CDR3 has 14 residues. CDR1 is SGHAT and CDR2 is FQNNGV in the germline V gene. Trimming removed 4 bases from V and 16 bases from J; junction bases left unmatched: 8. CDR3 loop: CASSYGLAGGKLFF. The CDR3 region has the DNA TGTGCCAGCAGCTACGGACTAGCGGGGGGGAAGTTATTCTTC.

The genes are TRBV11-2 and TRBJ1-3; D perhaps matches TRBD1 (6 bases). Germline assignment: CDR1 SGHAT and CDR2 FQNNGV. The CDR3 loop spans 17 amino acids. Trimming removed 6 bases from V and 2 bases from J, with 20 bases in between. The CDR3 nucleotides read TGTGCCAGCAGACCCCTCGGGAACAGGGATCCTGGAAACACCATATATTTT. Protein sequence: CASRPLGNRDPGNTIYF.

The chain has TRBV3-1 (or the pseudogene TRBV3-2) and TRBJ1-6; 7 nucleotides agree with TRBD1. Germline V gives CDR1 LGHDT, CDR2 YNNKEL (reference sequence). V lost 4 bases, J lost 2 bases, and 5 bases stayed unmatched. The CDR3 has 16 residues. The CDR3 here is CASSLDRVPYNSPLHF. DNA for the CDR3: TGTGCCAGCAGCCTCGACAGGGTCCCCTATAATTCACCCCTCCACTTT.

This clone has a handful of counts. This CDR3 is CASSQALFSGGVIDTQYF. The CDR3 nucleotides are TGTGCCAGCAGCCAAGCCCTCTTTAGCGGGGGGGTGATAGATACGCAGTATTTT. The V and J genes are TRBV3-1 (or the pseudogene TRBV3-2) and TRBJ2-3, with 11 bases identical to TRBD2. The CDR3 extends over 18 amino acids. Germline CDR1 is LGHDT and CDR2 is YNNKEL (reference sequence). After removal of 1 base from V and 5 bases from J, the junction contained 11 bases not matched to a gene.

The chain carries TRBV6-6 and TRBJ1-1; D remains ambiguous. The CDR3 is 15 residues long. V was cut by 7 bases and J by 5 bases, with 20 bases left in between. From germline, CDR1 is MNHNY and CDR2 SVGAGI (reference sequence). This chain's CDR3 is CASTSVAHGRTEAFF. The CDR3, as DNA: TGTGCCAGCACCTCGGTGGCGCACGGGAGGACTGAAGCTTTCTTT.

This clone showed up just a few times. The J gene is TRBJ1-3, the V gene TRBV27; 10 positions match TRBD1. This CDR3 spans 15 amino acids. With 4 bases clipped from V and 4 bases from J, the junction kept 4 bases outside the gene matches. CDR1 is MNHEY and CDR2 is SMNVEV in the germline V gene (reference sequence). The CDR3 protein is CASSSDRGFGNTIYF. Written as DNA, the CDR3 is TGTGCCAGCAGTTCGGACAGGGGGTTCGGAAACACCATATATTTT.

This clone was found a few times. Other nucleotide sequences in the sample specify the same CDR3. The J gene is TRBJ2-7, the V gene TRBV5-1; D not certain. V dropped 4 bases and J dropped 0 bases, with 8 bases sitting between them. Germline-derived CDR1 and CDR2 are SGHRS and YFSETQ. This CDR3 is built from 13 residues. The CDR3 DNA sequence: TGCGCCAGCAGCACGGGTAGCTCCTACGAGCAGTACTTC. This sequence encodes CASSTGSSYEQYF. Looking up the rest from reference TRBV5-1 and TRBJ2-7 gives the full variable domain: KAGVTQTPRYLIKTRGQQVTLSCSPISGHRSVSWYQQTPGQGLQFLFEYFSETQRNKGNFPGRFSGRQFSNSRSEMNVSTLELGDSALYLCASSTGSSYEQYFGPGTRLTVT.

This chain joins TRBV10-3 and TRBJ1-5, with TRBD1 matching over 10 bases. The CDR3 length is 14 residues. Germline V gene sequence: CDR1 ENHRY, CDR2 SYGVKD. The V and J ends lost 10 bases and 3 bases, in that order; junction bases with no gene match: 6. The CDR3 region is CATRDRGNNQPQHF. The CDR3 DNA follows: TGTGCCACAAGGGACAGGGGAAACAATCAGCCCCAGCATTTT.

For the CDR3, the DNA is TGTGCCACCAGTGAGAAGGGACAGGGTCGCTATGGCTACACCTTC. It is translated as CATSEKGQGRYGYTF. The chain employs TRBV24-1 and TRBJ1-2, with 9 bases that match TRBD1. Germline loops: CDR1 KGHDR, CDR2 SFDVKD. The V gene end was trimmed by 4 bases and the J gene end by 4 bases; junction bases not matched to a gene: 6. This CDR3 is built from 15 residues.

The rearrangement joins TRBV18 to TRBJ1-4, with 11 nucleotides matching TRBD1. The CDR3 is 15 residues long. Trimming cost V 3 bases and J 6 bases; bases outside gene matches: 3. Germline V CDR1 and CDR2: KGHSH, LQKENI. CDR3 in DNA: TGTGCCAGCTCACCGGGACAGGGGGTTTATGAAAAACTGTTTTTT. This encodes CASSPGQGVYEKLFF. Based on the CDR3 plus reference TRBV18 and TRBJ1-4, the full variable domain is NAGVMQNPRHLVRRRGQEARLRCSPMKGHSHVYWYRQLPEEGLKFMVYLQKENIIDESGMPKERFSAEFPKEGPSILRIQQVVRGDSAAYFCASSPGQGVYEKLFFGSGTQLSVL.

This clone has only a few counts. The rearrangement joins TRBV7-9 to TRBJ2-7, with D perhaps TRBD2 (5 bases). CDR1 and CDR2 from the germline V gene are SEHNR and FQNEAQ (reference sequence). Trimming cost V 5 bases and J 8 bases, with 16 bases left between them. The CDR3 is 13 residues long. For the CDR3, the DNA is TGTGCCAGCAGCCTGGCGGGTGCGGGCCAGCAGTACTTC. Its translation: CASSLAGAGQQYF. The full variable domain, rest sourced from reference TRBV7-9 and TRBJ2-7, is DTGVSQNPRHKITKRGQNVTFRCDPISEHNRLYWYRQTLGQGPEFLTYFQNEAQLEKSRLLSDRFSAERPKGSFSTLEIQRTEQGDSAMYLCASSLAGAGQQYFGPGTRLTVT.

V usage is TRBV3-1 (or the pseudogene TRBV3-2) and J usage is TRBJ2-2; 11 positions match TRBD2. Germline assignment: CDR1 LGHDT and CDR2 YNNKEL (reference sequence). CDR3 size: 16 residues. The V segment lost 5 bases and the J segment 0 bases; nucleotides outside the gene matches: 2. The CDR3 is CASSLLAGANTGELFF. The CDR3 DNA reads TGTGCCAGCAGCTTACTAGCGGGGGCGAACACCGGGGAGCTGTTTTTT.

In DNA, the CDR3 is TGTGCCAGCAGCGCCAGCCCCTACAGGGGACCCGGGGAAAAACTGTTTTTT. It specifies CASSASPYRGPGEKLFF. This chain uses TRBV7-2 with TRBJ1-4, with 7 bases matching TRBD1. This CDR3 spans 17 amino acids. Per germline, CDR1 SGHTA and CDR2 FQGNSA. Trimming at V came to 5 bases and at J to 8 bases, leaving 17 bases not matched to a gene. Full variable domain (rest looked up from reference TRBV7-2 and TRBJ1-4): GAGVSQSPSNKVTEKGKDVELRCDPISGHTALYWYRQSLGQGLEFLIYFQGNSAPDKSGLPSDRFSAERTGGSVSTLTIQRTQQEDSAVYLCASSASPYRGPGEKLFFGSGTQLSVL.

In this sample, this clone turned up once. The chain joins TRBV5-1 to TRBJ2-1; 8 nucleotides line up with TRBD2. The CDR3 has 18 amino acids. J was trimmed by 0 bases and V by 1 base; bases with no gene match: 9. Germline V gives CDR1 SGHRS, CDR2 YFSETQ. The chain's CDR3 is CASSLFFSGASSYNEQFF. The CDR3 DNA sequence: TGCGCCAGCAGCTTGTTCTTTAGCGGGGCGAGCTCCTACAATGAGCAGTTCTTC.

The rearrangement joins TRBV5-1 to TRBJ1-1; 11 nucleotides agree with TRBD1. The CDR3 length is 15 residues. CDR1 is SGHRS and CDR2 is YFSETQ in the germline V gene. J lost 0 bases, V lost 6 bases, and 4 bases had no gene match. The CDR3 loop reads CASMGQGVMNTEAFF. The DNA of the CDR3 is TGCGCCAGCATGGGACAGGGGGTTATGAACACTGAAGCTTTCTTT.

The chain uses TRBV7-2 and TRBJ1-2; maybe TRBD1 (6 bases). Germline values: CDR1 SGHTA, CDR2 FQGNSA. V lost 5 bases and J lost 5, with 12 bases in between. CDR3 size: 13 residues. Written as DNA, the CDR3 is TGTGCCAGCAGCCCGCGGACAGTTTATGGCTACACCTTC. Its protein product is CASSPRTVYGYTF.